This T cell receptor beta chain was obtained from a study of blood T cells in healthy people across ages. With a J-beta primer mix and a sample-barcoded 5' primer, a second PCR ran roughly 7 to 11 cycles. Each CDR3 protein gets one entry after TCRdb re-called the 5' RACE reads with MiXCR. Of more than 900,000 distinct CDR3 sequences detected, under 35% appear once; the ten largest clones hold roughly 10%. The CDR3 has 15 residues. V shed 0 bases and J 4 bases; nucleotides not matched to a gene: 5. Germline V CDR1 and CDR2: SGDLS, YYNGEE. The same data also went into a second study, on T cells of mothers and their children.

The TCR originated in a woman between 40 and 50 years old in good health. J is TRBJ2-3 and V is TRBV9; 7 bases are a match to TRBD1. Source material: blood. The CDR3 loop is CASSVVTGRADTQYF. CDR3 nucleotide sequence: TGTGCCAGCAGCGTAGTGACAGGGCGGGCAGATACGCAGTATTTT.